This passage covers 19 T cell receptor beta chains from one sample sequenced in a study of response to subunit inactivated influenza vaccine. MiXCR, run by TCRdb on the RT-PCR reads, gives a single entry per CDR3 protein. The table lists about 540,000 distinct CDR3 sequences, around 25% of them singletons. The sample also formed part of further work on T cells expressing NK-cell markers. Turning to that study: Generation of TCR beta cDNA was performed by 5'RACE template switching incorporating UMIs.

Source: CD4+ T cells sorted from PBMCs, taken 11 to 12 days after vaccination. The receptors were sampled from a man between 50 and 59 years old who received an inactivated influenza vaccine.

The chain joins TRBV30 to TRBJ2-1; 9 bases map to TRBD1. The J segment lost 5 bases and the V segment lost 4 bases, leaving 3 bases of the junction unmatched. The CDR3 is 13 amino acids. Per the germline V gene, CDR1 is GTSNPN and CDR2 is SVGIG (reference sequence). The CDR3 nucleotides are TGTGCCTGGATTGGGACAGGGCACAATGAGCAGTTCTTC. Protein sequence: CAWIGTGHNEQFF.

A few counts support this clonotype. The chain employs TRBV12-3 or TRBV12-4 and TRBJ2-4; 9 positions agree with TRBD2. CDR3 length equals 16 residues. V was pared by 5 bases and J by 4 bases, with 9 bases of the junction left unmatched. The CDR3 loop is CASSGSTSGLKNIQYF. CDR3 sequence (DNA): TGTGCCAGCAGTGGCTCGACTAGCGGACTAAAAAACATTCAGTACTTC.

The V and J genes are TRBV5-1 and TRBJ2-5; 7 bases match TRBD2. The CDR3 loop spans 14 amino acids. Germline V gene sequence: CDR1 SGHRS, CDR2 YFSETQ. J gave up 3 bases and V 0 bases, and 2 bases lay outside the gene matches. The CDR3 nucleotides are TGCGCCAGCAGCTTGGGGACTAGTAAAGAGACCCAGTACTTC. It specifies CASSLGTSKETQYF.

V and J are TRBV20-1 and TRBJ2-1; D not certain. This CDR3 has 15 amino acids. The germline CDR1 and CDR2 sequences are DFQATT and SNEGSKA (reference sequence). The V gene lost 2 bases and the J gene lost 0 bases, with 11 bases spanning the gap. The CDR3 sequence: CSARKIKSSYNEQFF. CDR3 coding DNA: TGCAGTGCTAGAAAAATAAAGAGCTCCTACAATGAGCAGTTCTTC.

The V call is TRBV27, the J call TRBJ1-2; D perhaps matches TRBD1 (5 bases). Germline CDR1 and CDR2: MNHEY and SMNVEV (reference sequence). V lost 5 bases and J 14 bases, leaving 18 bases between the germline ends. CDR3 length: 12 residues. DNA for the CDR3: TGTGCCAGCAGTCCACGAACAGGAACCGAGACCTTC. Translation: CASSPRTGTETF.

The gene calls are TRBV11-3 and TRBJ2-2; TRBD2 agrees at 8 bases. CDR1 is SGHNT and CDR2 is YENEEA in the germline V gene. This CDR3 is built from 17 residues. With 5 bases clipped from V and 3 bases from J, the junction kept 11 bases outside the gene matches. CDR3 nucleotides: TGTGCCAGCAGCCCGGGGGGGTGGAGGGAAGACACCGGGGAGCTGTTTTTT. This sequence encodes CASSPGGWREDTGELFF.

The J gene is TRBJ2-3, the V gene TRBV6-1; no clear D. The CDR3 has 14 residues. The V and J ends lost 4 bases and 2 bases respectively, with 10 bases between them. In germline, CDR1 is MNHNS, CDR2 SASEGT. CDR3 sequence (DNA): TGTGCCAGCAGTGTGGGTTCTTACACAGATACGCAGTATTTT. Translation gives CASSVGSYTDTQYF.

This clonotype was seen more than once but under ten times. The chain has TRBV7-9 and TRBJ1-4, with no clear D. The CDR3 is made up of 11 amino acids. Trimming removed 8 bases from V and 0 bases from J, with 1 base in between. Germline lookup yields CDR1 SEHNR and CDR2 FQNEAQ (reference sequence). The CDR3 reads CASATNEKLFF. DNA of the CDR3: TGTGCCAGCGCAACTAATGAAAAACTGTTTTTT.

This chain uses TRBV18 with TRBJ1-1, with D maybe TRBD1 (5 bases). The CDR3 contains 13 residues. The V end was cut by 0 bases, the J end by 5 bases, with 7 bases between. Germline-derived CDR1 and CDR2 are KGHSH and LQKENI. The CDR3 sequence: CASSPPQGTEAFF. The CDR3 bases are TGTGCCAGCTCACCACCGCAGGGTACTGAAGCTTTCTTT. The complete variable domain, with remaining parts taken from reference TRBV18 and TRBJ1-1, reads NAGVMQNPRHLVRRRGQEARLRCSPMKGHSHVYWYRQLPEEGLKFMVYLQKENIIDESGMPKERFSAEFPKEGPSILRIQQVVRGDSAAYFCASSPPQGTEAFFGQGTRLTVV.

The rearrangement joins TRBV5-5 to TRBJ2-1; 7 bases map to TRBD2. Per germline, CDR1 SGHKS and CDR2 YYEKEE (reference sequence). The CDR3 has 17 residues. V dropped 0 bases and J dropped 2; count of bases not matched to a gene: 8. The CDR3 loop is CASSLALRGRPYNEQFF. The CDR3 DNA reads as TGTGCCAGCAGCTTGGCCTTGCGGGGGAGGCCCTACAATGAGCAGTTCTTC.

Details on this clonotype: One junction end does not reproduce the germline sequence, and a read error may be involved. The CDR3 spells CASSSYMGLAISSKIF. CDR3 bases: TGCGCCAGCAGCTCCTATATGGGACTAGCAATCAGTTCGAAGATCTTC. V gene TRBV5-1 combines with J gene TRBJ2-1, with 9 positions matching TRBD2. Germline V gene lookup returns CDR1 SGHRS and CDR2 YFSETQ. The CDR3 has 16 amino acids.

This clonotype has more than one count but fewer than ten. The chain is built from TRBV6-5 and TRBJ2-3; TRBD2 aligns across 7 bases. The CDR3 has 17 amino acids. Germline values: CDR1 MNHEY, CDR2 SVGAGI. J gave up 2 bases and V 0 bases, and 8 bases lay outside the gene matches. The CDR3 is CASSYSPGRGVTDTQYF. The CDR3 DNA reads as TGTGCCAGCAGTTACTCGCCGGGGAGGGGAGTCACAGATACGCAGTATTTT.

This clonotype was seen only a few times. The V gene is TRBV29-1, the J gene TRBJ1-2; possible D gene TRBD1, 5 bases. V lost 4 bases and J 10 bases, leaving 16 bases between the germline ends. The germline V gene encodes CDR1 SQVTM and CDR2 ANQGSEA. The CDR3 contains 12 residues. CDR3 loop: CSVGGTPGVYTF. CDR3 bases: TGCAGCGTTGGTGGGACCCCAGGAGTCTACACCTTC.

The J gene is TRBJ1-1, the V gene TRBV5-1; D remains unclear. This CDR3 contains 14 residues. Trimming removed 4 bases at V and 0 bases at J, with 10 bases between. The V gene's germline CDR1 is SGHRS and CDR2 YFSETQ. CDR3 amino acids: CASSPWGMNTEAFF. Written as DNA, the CDR3 is TGCGCCAGCAGCCCATGGGGAATGAACACTGAAGCTTTCTTT.

This clonotype was recorded a few times. The chain carries TRBV6-2 or TRBV6-3 and TRBJ2-1; possibly TRBD2 for D (6 bases). Trimming removed 6 bases at V and 0 bases at J, with 15 bases between. Looked up from germline, CDR1 is MNHEY and CDR2 is SVGEGT. The CDR3 has 16 residues. The CDR3 region has the DNA TGTGCCAGCAGCCCTTTGCGGGGACCCTCCTACAATGAGCAGTTCTTC. This gives the protein CASSPLRGPSYNEQFF.

In this sample, this clonotype turned up a few times. The chain recombines TRBV29-1 with TRBJ1-1; D is uncertain. Per germline, CDR1 SQVTM and CDR2 ANQGSEA. The CDR3 contains 13 residues. The V end was cut by 3 bases, the J end by 1 base, with 9 bases between. The CDR3 coding sequence is TGCAGCGTTGACTTACACGGGAACACTGAAGCTTTCTTT. Amino acid sequence: CSVDLHGNTEAFF.

This clonotype was picked up a small number of times. V gene TRBV20-1 combines with J gene TRBJ1-6, with 7 bases identical to TRBD1. Unmatched junction bases numbered 1, after V lost 5 bases and J lost 3 bases. Germline CDR1 and CDR2: DFQATT and SNEGSKA (reference sequence). This CDR3 comprises 13 residues. CDR3: CSAYRGYNSPLHF. The CDR3 DNA is TGCAGTGCTTACAGGGGCTATAATTCACCCCTCCACTTT.

This clonotype was seen more than once but under ten times. The rearrangement uses TRBV5-1 and TRBJ2-3, with unresolved D. Germline values: CDR1 SGHRS, CDR2 YFSETQ. The V and J ends lost 3 bases and 0 bases respectively, with 11 bases between them. The CDR3 sequence is 15 residues long. The CDR3 nucleotides read TGCGCCAGCAGCTCGCGACGGATTAGCACAGATACGCAGTATTTT. This gives the protein CASSSRRISTDTQYF. Combining the CDR3 with reference TRBV5-1 and TRBJ2-3 gives the whole variable domain KAGVTQTPRYLIKTRGQQVTLSCSPISGHRSVSWYQQTPGQGLQFLFEYFSETQRNKGNFPGRFSGRQFSNSRSEMNVSTLELGDSALYLCASSSRRISTDTQYFGPGTRLTVL.

This chain links TRBV28 with TRBJ2-1; D is perhaps TRBD2 (6 bases). V lost 3 bases, J lost 1 base, and 16 bases lay in between. Germline V gene lookup returns CDR1 MDHEN and CDR2 SYDVKM. The CDR3 is 17 amino acids. CDR3 region: CASSFPGAPVSYNEQFF. The CDR3, as DNA: TGTGCCAGCAGTTTTCCGGGAGCCCCAGTATCCTACAATGAGCAGTTCTTC.